This T cell receptor beta chain emerged from a study of early T cells in non-severe SARS-CoV-2 infection. This clonotype showed up many times. The antigen is undetermined. Unique molecular identifier tags were affixed to discrete cDNA molecules. TCRdb redid the calling of the 5' RACE reads with MiXCR, one entry per CDR3 protein. The repertoire has tens of thousands of distinct CDR3 sequences, 6.2% of them found once; the top ten carry just under 4%. Overall study results and limits: CD4 and private specificities were missed by VDJdb matching, which favored anti-spike CD8 responses.

The CDR3 contains 15 residues. Trimming took off 1 base at V and 5 bases at J, with 14 bases between the two ends. Germline lookup yields CDR1 SGHAT and CDR2 FQNNGV. Specimen: whole blood. The receptor's source is an adult who was a healthcare worker with PCR-confirmed SARS-CoV-2 infection or an uninfected control (not recorded which). The chain couples TRBV11-2 to TRBJ1-1; D gene unclear. The chain's CDR3 is CASSLVNPGLTEAFF. The CDR3 nucleotides are TGTGCCAGCAGCTTAGTTAATCCAGGACTAACTGAAGCTTTCTTT.